The TCR beta chain described here comes from a study of cytomegalovirus exposure and HLA in healthy donors (dated by TCRdb to about 2017). Background on the whole study: According to an earlier analysis of 587 of the donors, about 180 million T cells yielded approximately 120 million unique TCR beta sequences and about 300 Gb of sequence data. Of the 398 genotyped donors, 75% to 85% were placed in the genetic ancestry cluster associated with self-reported Caucasian donors. The aim of the study was to test whether cataloging public T cell receptors could identify signatures of past pathogen exposure. In addition to the first cohort of around 670 subjects, a separate validation cohort of some 120 different subjects was used. Among 398 genotyped donors of the cohort, an average of around 240,000 unique TCR beta nucleotide sequences were sequenced per donor, roughly 20% of them non-productive. Using immunosequencing, the study profiled T cell repertoires from 666 subjects and related those repertoires to cytomegalovirus serostatus. The later analysis used no new phenotypic data to find candidate immune exposures, relying instead on TCR beta sequences and their occurrence across donors. Genome-wide SNP genotypes for about three fifths of the roughly 700 donors were used in a later genetic analysis, which treated that subset as a discovery cohort. To decide whether each TCR beta V gene segment behaved as functional or pseudogenic, an earlier analysis of fewer than 750 of the donors relied on high-throughput TCR beta sequencing. Donor age, sex, ethnicity and CMV serostatus were compiled alongside the repertoire data. Every discovery cohort repertoire had been produced on one sequencing platform. To predict cytomegalovirus infection status, the study combined high-throughput TCR immunosequencing, statistical association of individual TCRs with disease status, and machine learning. Typing coverage differed by locus: A, B, C, DRB1 and DQB1 were typed in roughly 620-630 donors, DQA1 in 500 to 550, DPA1 in 606, and DPB1 in 450 to 490. An early release that covered some 640 HLA-typed donors contained approximately 300 gigabases of sequencing data and tens of millions of unique TCR sequences. Both class I and class II loci were covered by HLA typing, at four-digit resolution. Because of strong linkage in the cohort, four to six DR-DQ haplotypes were treated as single units for association and clustering. A later analysis re-analyzed previously published TCR beta repertoires from 660 or so donors and added high-resolution HLA genotyping to study TCR occurrence patterns.

Receptors were amplified or captured by the immunoSEQ multiplex PCR assay. For the multiplex PCR, a mixture combining 60 forward primers for TCR Vbeta segments and 13 reverse primers for TCR Jbeta segments was used. A multiplex PCR assay on genomic DNA amplified the CDR3 region of rearranged TCR beta genes. The Illumina HiSeq System was used to sequence the amplified TCR beta libraries as 87-base-pair reads. On the study's bioinformatics: In a later analysis, some 80 million unique TCR beta chains were counted across the roughly 700 repertoires, and about 10 million of these chains were shared by at least two donors. A nearest-neighbor algorithm error-corrected the raw reads and collapsed the reads into unique sequences, merging closely related sequences to remove PCR and sequencing errors. To assign V, D and J gene segments, CDR3 sequences were aligned to IMGT reference sequences. Each retained sequence needed at least a six-nucleotide match to both a V gene segment and a J gene segment. Rearrangements were called productive when the CDR3 lacked stop codons and stayed in frame with V and J; all others were non-productive. CDR3 was defined according to IMGT convention as the region running from the second conserved V-encoded cysteine to the conserved J-encoded phenylalanine. Sequences without an unambiguous match to a single V gene segment were excluded from the earlier analysis of about 640 of the donors. In an earlier analysis of 587 of the donors, a V segment was called functional when productive rearrangements were above 56.7%, and segregating when the standard deviation between donors exceeded 5%. A statistical classification framework was developed to diagnose cytomegalovirus status using the catalog of TCR beta chain sequences. In a later analysis, TCR nucleotide sequences were compared against IMGT/GENE-DB human TR gene sequences so that V and J genes could be assigned. The TCRdist pipeline was used in a later analysis to assign CDR3 sequences and most-parsimonious VDJ recombination scenarios. In a later analysis, each TCR beta chain was defined by its CDR3 amino acid sequence together with its V-gene family, and reads without a unique V-gene family were excluded. To address suspected cross-contamination and a sequencing artifact, a later analysis removed roughly 580 highly shared, low-generation-probability nucleotide sequences. In a later analysis, a clonal expansion index was calculated for each public chain from normalized within-repertoire ranks of inferred template counts. In a later analysis, generation probabilities were computed using a VDJ recombination model fitted to out-of-frame rearrangements, and the results were checked against IGoR. In a later analysis, hypergeometric tests were used to score TCR-TCR, TCR-HLA and TCR-CMV co-occurrence, with a repertoire-size bias correction applied to TCR pairs. A later analysis estimated false discovery rates by permuting HLA or CMV assignments 20 times. In a later analysis, co-occurring TCRs were grouped using DBSCAN, with TCRdist sequence similarity added in when clustering inside HLA-allele-positive subsets. Repertoires with fewer than 30,000 or more than 120,000 public chains, plus five repertoires with anomalous nucleotide sharing, were excluded from co-occurrence clustering. TCRdb provides this immuneACCESS table in a form limited to in-frame rearrangements. Some clones are lacking; in checked studies, under half of them reflect an unresolved V gene, and why the rest are absent is not known. V and J calls and clone size come straight from that table; D and trimming were deduced from the DNA. The sample table lists 130,000 to 150,000 clones, around 82% of them with a count of one. The top ten clones comprise around 6.8% of the sample.

As for this clone: Its antigen specificity is not known. Qualities for individual bases were not recorded, and no much larger clone is one base off.

The cohort was made up of 650 to 700 healthy bone marrow donors. All cohort members were sampled while nominally healthy, although unrecorded immune exposures were likely present. The donor tested CMV seropositive and was one of the 289 seropositive cohort members. Every donor gave a peripheral blood sample, and the peripheral blood mononuclear cells from that sample were used for TCR beta sequencing. The Qiagen DNeasy Blood Extraction Kit was used to extract genomic DNA from the blood cell samples. The investigation overall reported the following: The authors suggested that the approach could potentially be generalized to other disease states and immunological phenotypes. Because counts were too low, more than 15 rarely observed V segments, including chromosome 9 orphons, were excluded from the earlier analysis of a few hundred of the donors. A cluster of highly shared sequence variants was judged likely to represent a technical artifact of the sequencing pipeline. A later analysis associated 17,000 or so TCR beta sequences with specific HLA alleles at a false discovery rate of 0.05. Most TCR sequences were observed very rarely across donors, whereas some public TCRs were present in many individuals. A further reported finding was that TCR beta sequences accurately predicted the HLA-A and HLA-B alleles for most subjects in the first cohort. The classifier was reported to diagnose cytomegalovirus status with high specificity and sensitivity in both the original cohort and the validation cohort. Immune exposure information for the cohort was limited to CMV serostatus. This cohort had only TCR beta chains sequenced, and the lack of alpha or paired-chain data limited which features could be detected. In vitro tests confirmed that a few of the cytomegalovirus-associated TCR beta chains recognize cytomegalovirus antigens. Compared with equally common non-associated chains, HLA-associated TCR beta chains in a later analysis were more clonally expanded and had lower generation probabilities. Most CMV-associated TCR beta chains appeared to be HLA-restricted in a later analysis, and the HLA associations seemed to be driven largely by CMV exposure. Broadly in line with IMGT annotations, most TCR beta V segments showed up in productive rearrangements about 87% or about 30% of the time in an earlier analysis of a few hundred of the donors. A later genetic analysis associated a missense DCLRE1C variant with V-gene and J-gene trimming of TCR beta chains, and an independent cohort replicated the association. In a later analysis, TCR association rates were found to vary across HLA loci, with the most associated TCRs seen for DRB1 alleles and the fewest for HLA-C alleles. Because HLA typing was unavailable for some donors at each locus, only the typed subset was used in association tests. Linkage disequilibrium might explain the correlated functional status among segregating V segments, but an unknown experimental factor could not be ruled out. Some IMGT-functional V segments, including TRBV6-2 and TRBV6-3, could not be distinguished by the 87-base-pair reads and were therefore excluded. In a later analysis, several top co-occurrence clusters were reported to appear linked to parvovirus B19, influenza, CMV and Epstein-Barr virus. The study listed 164 TCR beta chains as associated with cytomegalovirus. When HLA alleles, especially DR and DQ, strongly co-occurred, TCR associations were difficult to assign to individual alleles. Sequencing depth was assumed to be roughly uniform across donors in the presence/absence analyses, though that assumption may not hold. In a later genetic analysis, fewer N-insertions in productive TCRs were reported among donors in an Asian-associated ancestry cluster than the roughly 700-donor mean.

V is shortened by 1 base, J by 10 bases, and the region joining them spans 14 bases. The germline V gene (reference sequence) supplies CDR1 SEHNR and CDR2 FQNEAQ. The CDR3 runs 15 amino acids, cysteine and phenylalanine included. Of all the DNA, just the CDR3 is kept, 45 bases in frame from base 1. The chain employs TRBV7-9 and TRBJ1-6; TRBD1 is a weak D gene call, 6 bases matching. This sequence originates from a man in his forties in good health and CMV-seropositive. The material sequenced was PBMCs. The DNA sequence follows: TGTGCCAGCAGCTTAGAGGACAGTCATGGATCACCCCTCCACTTT. Its amino acids are CASSLEDSHGSPLHF. Beyond the CDR3, the reference TRBV7-9 and TRBJ1-6 genes provide the residues; the full variable domain reads: DTGVSQNPRHKITKRGQNVTFRCDPISEHNRLYWYRQTLGQGPEFLTYFQNEAQLEKSRLLSDRFSAERPKGSFSTLEIQRTEQGDSAMYLCASSLEDSHGSPLHFGNGTRLTVT.